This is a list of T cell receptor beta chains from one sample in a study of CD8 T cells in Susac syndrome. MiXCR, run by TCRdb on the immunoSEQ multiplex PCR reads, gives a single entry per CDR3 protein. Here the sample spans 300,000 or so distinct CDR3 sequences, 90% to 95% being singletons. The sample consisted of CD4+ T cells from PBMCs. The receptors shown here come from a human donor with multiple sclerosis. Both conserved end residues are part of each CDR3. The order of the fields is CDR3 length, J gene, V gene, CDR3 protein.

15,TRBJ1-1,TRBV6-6,CASSFSPGAGTEAFF
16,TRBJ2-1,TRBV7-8,CASSLVGTSRPAEQFF
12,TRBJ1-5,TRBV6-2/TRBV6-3,CAGSTSNQPQHF
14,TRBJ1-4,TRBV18,CASSPSATNEKLFF
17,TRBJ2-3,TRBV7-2,CASSLAGLAGRRDTQYF
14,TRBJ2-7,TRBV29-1,CSVEEERPPYEQYF
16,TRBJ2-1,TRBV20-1,CSARGSGTEAYNEQFF
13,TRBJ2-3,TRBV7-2,CASSSRTASTQYF
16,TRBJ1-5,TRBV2,CASSVGPGVYNQPQHF
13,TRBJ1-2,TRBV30,CAWSVQGHYGYTF
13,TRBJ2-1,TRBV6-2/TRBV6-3,CASSLTSLNEQFF
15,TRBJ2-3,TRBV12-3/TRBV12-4,CASSLVGTVGDTQYF
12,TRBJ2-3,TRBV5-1,CASSFNADTQYF
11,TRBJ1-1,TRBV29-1,CSGGYNTEAFF
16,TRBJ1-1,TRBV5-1,CASSPGQASLNTEAFF